A single count supports the clone carrying this T cell receptor beta chain. Its specificity is unknown. The junction departs from germline at one end; a sequencing error may be responsible. This sample was included in a study of T cells in Graves' hyperthyroidism and ophthalmopathy. Overall study results and limits: Using 13 V-J features, a model discriminated ophthalmopathy from stable hyperthyroidism. Blood samples included most of the expanded thyroid clonotypes exceeding 0.001.

The CDR3 loop spans 14 amino acids. Germline V gene lookup returns CDR1 SGHTA and CDR2 FQGTGA. RNA transcripts gave rise to amplified TCR beta CDR3 regions. TCR CDR3 underwent first-round RT-PCR with the HTBI primer set. In TCRdb, the multiplex PCR reads were re-called with MiXCR into one record per CDR3 protein. The table records 400,000 to 500,000 distinct CDR3 sequences, around 14% of them present only once. In patients aged 18 to 65, hyperthyroidism was newly diagnosed, with duration under 2 months. This chain links TRBV7-3 with TRBJ2-1; 7 nucleotides align to TRBD1. The sequence was collected from a woman in her late teens or twenties with Graves' hyperthyroidism. Sequencing was performed on blood. The CDR3 spells CASNLTTGVNEQLF. DNA for the CDR3: TGTGCCAGCAACTTAACCACAGGGGTGAATGAGCAGCTCTTC.